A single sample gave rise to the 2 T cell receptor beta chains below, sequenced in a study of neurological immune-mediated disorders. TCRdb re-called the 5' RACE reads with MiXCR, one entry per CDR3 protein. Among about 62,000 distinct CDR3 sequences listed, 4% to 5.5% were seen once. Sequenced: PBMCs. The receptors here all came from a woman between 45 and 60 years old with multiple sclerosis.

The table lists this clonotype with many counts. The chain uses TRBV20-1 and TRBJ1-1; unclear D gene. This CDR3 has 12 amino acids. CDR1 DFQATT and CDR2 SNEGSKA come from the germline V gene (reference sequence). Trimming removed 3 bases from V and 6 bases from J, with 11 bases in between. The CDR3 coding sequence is TGCAGTGCTAGTATGTTGACGGCTGAAGCTTTCTTT. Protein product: CSASMLTAEAFF.

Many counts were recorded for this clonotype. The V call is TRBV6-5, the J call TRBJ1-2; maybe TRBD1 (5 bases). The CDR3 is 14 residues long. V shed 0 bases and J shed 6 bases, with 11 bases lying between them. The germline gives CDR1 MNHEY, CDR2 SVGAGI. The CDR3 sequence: CASSYSATGHGYTF. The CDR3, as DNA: TGTGCCAGCAGTTACTCCGCCACGGGACATGGCTACACCTTC.